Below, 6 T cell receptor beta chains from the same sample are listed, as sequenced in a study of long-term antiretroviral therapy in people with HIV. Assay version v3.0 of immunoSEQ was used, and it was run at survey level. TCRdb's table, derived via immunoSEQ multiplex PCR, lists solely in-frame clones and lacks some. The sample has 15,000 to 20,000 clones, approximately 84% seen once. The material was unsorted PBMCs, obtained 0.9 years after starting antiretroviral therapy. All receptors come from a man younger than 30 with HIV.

The CDR3 protein is CASSAQGAAGELFF. Here the CDR3 DNA reads TGTGCCAGCAGCGCGCAGGGGGCTGCCGGGGAGCTGTTTTTT. The genes are TRBV11-2 and TRBJ2-2; 8 bases fit TRBD1. Germline-derived CDR1 and CDR2 are SGHAT and FQNNGV. The CDR3 covers 14 residues. V lost 5 bases to trimming and J lost 6 bases; unmatched junction nucleotides: 5.

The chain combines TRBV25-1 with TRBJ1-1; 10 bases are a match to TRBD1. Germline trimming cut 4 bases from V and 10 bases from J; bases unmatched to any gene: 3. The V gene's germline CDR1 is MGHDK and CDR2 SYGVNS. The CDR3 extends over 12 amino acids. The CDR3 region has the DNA TGTGCCAGCAGTGGACAGGGGGCGGTAGCTTTCTTT. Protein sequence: CASSGQGAVAFF. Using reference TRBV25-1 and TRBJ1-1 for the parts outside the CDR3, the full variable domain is EADIYQTPRYLVIGTGKKITLECSQTMGHDKMYWYQQDPGMELHLIHYSYGVNSTEKGDLSSESTVSRIRTEHFPLTLESARPSHTSQYLCASSGQGAVAFFGQGTRLTVV.

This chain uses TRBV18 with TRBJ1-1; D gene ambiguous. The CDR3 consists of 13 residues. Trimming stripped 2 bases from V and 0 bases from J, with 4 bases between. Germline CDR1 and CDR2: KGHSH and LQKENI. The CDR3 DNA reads TGTGCCAGCTCACCAGGGATGAACACTGAAGCTTTCTTT. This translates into CASSPGMNTEAFF.

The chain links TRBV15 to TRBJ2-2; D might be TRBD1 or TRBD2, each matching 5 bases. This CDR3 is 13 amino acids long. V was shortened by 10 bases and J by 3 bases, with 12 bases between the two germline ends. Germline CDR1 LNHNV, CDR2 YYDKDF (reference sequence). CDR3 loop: CAIGDPYTGELFF. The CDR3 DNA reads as TGTGCCATTGGGGACCCGTACACCGGGGAGCTGTTTTTT.

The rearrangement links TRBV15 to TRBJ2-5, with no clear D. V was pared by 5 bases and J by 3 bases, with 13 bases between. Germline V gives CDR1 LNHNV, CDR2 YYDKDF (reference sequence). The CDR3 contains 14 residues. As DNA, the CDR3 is TGTGCCACCAGCGCTCGGACGGGTAAAGAGACCCAGTACTTC. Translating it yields CATSARTGKETQYF. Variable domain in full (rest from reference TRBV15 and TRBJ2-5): DAMVIQNPRYQVTQFGKPVTLSCSQTLNHNVMYWYQQKSSQAPKLLFHYYDKDFNNEADTPDNFQSRRPNTSFCFLDIRSPGLGDTAMYLCATSARTGKETQYFGPGTRLLVL.

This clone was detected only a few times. The CDR3: CASSHNSYNSPLHF. CDR3 DNA: TGTGCCAGCAGCCACAACTCCTATAATTCACCCCTCCACTTT. J is TRBJ1-6 and V is TRBV5-5; D is unresolved. V shed 4 bases and J shed 0 bases, with 5 bases lying between them. The CDR3 has 14 amino acids. The germline CDR1 and CDR2 sequences are SGHKS and YYEKEE (reference sequence).